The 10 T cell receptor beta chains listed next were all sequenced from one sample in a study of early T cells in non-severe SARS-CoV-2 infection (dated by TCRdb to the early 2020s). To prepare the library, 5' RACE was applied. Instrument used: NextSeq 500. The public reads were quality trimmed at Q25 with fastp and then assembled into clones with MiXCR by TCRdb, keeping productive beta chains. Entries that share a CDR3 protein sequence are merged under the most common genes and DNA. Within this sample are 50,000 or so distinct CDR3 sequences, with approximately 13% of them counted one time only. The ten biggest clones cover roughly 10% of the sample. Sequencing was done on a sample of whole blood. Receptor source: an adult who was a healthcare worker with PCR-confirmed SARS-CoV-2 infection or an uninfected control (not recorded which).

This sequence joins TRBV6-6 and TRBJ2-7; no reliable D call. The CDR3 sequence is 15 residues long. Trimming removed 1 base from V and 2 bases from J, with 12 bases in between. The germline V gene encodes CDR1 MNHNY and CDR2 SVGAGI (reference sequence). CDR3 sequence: CASSYYTPQAYEQYF. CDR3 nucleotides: TGTGCCAGCAGTTACTACACCCCACAAGCCTACGAGCAGTACTTC.

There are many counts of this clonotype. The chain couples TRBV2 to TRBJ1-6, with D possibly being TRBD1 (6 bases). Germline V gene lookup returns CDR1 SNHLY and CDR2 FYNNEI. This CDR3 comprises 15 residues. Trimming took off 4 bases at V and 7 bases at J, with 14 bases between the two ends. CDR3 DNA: TGTGCCAGCAGTGTACAGGGTATTGGGAATTCACCCCTCCACTTT. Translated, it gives CASSVQGIGNSPLHF.

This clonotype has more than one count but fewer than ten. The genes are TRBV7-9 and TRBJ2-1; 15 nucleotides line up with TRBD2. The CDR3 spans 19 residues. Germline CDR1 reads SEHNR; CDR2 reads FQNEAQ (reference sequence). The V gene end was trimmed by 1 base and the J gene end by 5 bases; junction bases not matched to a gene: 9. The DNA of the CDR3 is TGTGCCAGCAGCTTAGTCCGGGGACTAGCGGGGGGACGAGACAATGAGCAGTTCTTC. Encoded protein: CASSLVRGLAGGRDNEQFF.

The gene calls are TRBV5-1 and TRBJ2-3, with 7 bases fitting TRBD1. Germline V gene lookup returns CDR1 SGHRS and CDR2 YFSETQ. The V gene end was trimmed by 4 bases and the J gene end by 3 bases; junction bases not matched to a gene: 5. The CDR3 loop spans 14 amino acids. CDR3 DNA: TGCGCCAGCAGCCCCCCGACAGGGACAGATACGCAGTATTTT. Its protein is CASSPPTGTDTQYF.

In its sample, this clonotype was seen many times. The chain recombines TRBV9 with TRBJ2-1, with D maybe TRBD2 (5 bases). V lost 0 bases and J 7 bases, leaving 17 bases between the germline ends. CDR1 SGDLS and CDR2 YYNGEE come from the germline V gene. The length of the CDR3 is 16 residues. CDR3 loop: CASSVVPGSSWNEQFF. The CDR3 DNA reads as TGTGCCAGCAGCGTAGTTCCGGGGTCTAGCTGGAATGAGCAGTTCTTC.

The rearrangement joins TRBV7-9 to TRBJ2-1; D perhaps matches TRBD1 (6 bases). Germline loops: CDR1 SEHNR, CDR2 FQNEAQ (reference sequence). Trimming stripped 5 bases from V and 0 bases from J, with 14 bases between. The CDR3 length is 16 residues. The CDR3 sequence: CASSPLTGFSYNEQFF. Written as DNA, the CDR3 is TGTGCCAGCAGCCCGCTAACAGGGTTCTCCTACAATGAGCAGTTCTTC.

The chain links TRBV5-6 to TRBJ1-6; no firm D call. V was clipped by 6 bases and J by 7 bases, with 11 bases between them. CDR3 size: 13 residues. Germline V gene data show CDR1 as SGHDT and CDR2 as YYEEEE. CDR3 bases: TGTGCCAGCACCTTTCAGTTGAATTCACCCCTCCACTTT. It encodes CASTFQLNSPLHF.

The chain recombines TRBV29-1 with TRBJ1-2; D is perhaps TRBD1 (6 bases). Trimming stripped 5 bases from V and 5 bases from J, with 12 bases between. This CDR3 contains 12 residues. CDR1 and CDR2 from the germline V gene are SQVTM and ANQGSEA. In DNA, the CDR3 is TGCAGCGTTCGTCAGGGGATGTATGGCTACACCTTC. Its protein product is CSVRQGMYGYTF.

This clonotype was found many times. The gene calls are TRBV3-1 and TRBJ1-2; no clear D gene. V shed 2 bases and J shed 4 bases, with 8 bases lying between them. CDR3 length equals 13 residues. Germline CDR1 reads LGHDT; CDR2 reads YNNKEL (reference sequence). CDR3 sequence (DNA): TGTGCCAGCAGCCAATACCTCAGCTATGGCTACACCTTC. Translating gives CASSQYLSYGYTF.

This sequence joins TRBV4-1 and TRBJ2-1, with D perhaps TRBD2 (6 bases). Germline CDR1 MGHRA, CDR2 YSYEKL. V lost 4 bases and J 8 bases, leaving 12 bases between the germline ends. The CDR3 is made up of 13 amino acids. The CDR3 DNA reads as TGCGCCAGCAGCCTTGCTAGCGTCGATGAGCAGTTCTTC. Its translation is CASSLASVDEQFF.